The clone carrying this TCR beta chain showed up many times. Then a second PCR, running roughly 7 to 11 cycles, was carried out with a sample-barcoded 5' primer and a J-beta primer mix. TCRdb fed the 5' RACE reads into MiXCR, producing one record per CDR3 protein. The sample records more than 1,400,000 distinct CDR3 sequences, approximately 42% being singletons. This specimen belongs to a study of blood T cells in healthy people across ages. The sequencing sample was made of blood. The TCR comes from a woman aged 18-30 years in good health.

The CDR3 reads CSAKSAGTGPTDTQYF. The CDR3, as DNA: TGCAGTGCCAAATCGGCCGGGACAGGGCCCACAGATACGCAGTATTTT. This sequence joins TRBV20-1 and TRBJ2-3, with 9 nucleotides matching TRBD1. The germline V gene has CDR1 DFQATT and CDR2 SNEGSKA (reference sequence). The V and J ends lost 6 bases and 2 bases, in that order; junction bases with no gene match: 12. The CDR3 extends over 16 amino acids.